Included here is one TCR beta chain sequence, with context. Its antigen is undetermined. Primers for the PCR totalled 60 Vbeta and 13 Jbeta. Method: immunoSEQ multiplex PCR; TCRdb's copy keeps in-frame clones and lacks some. The data hold about 94,000 clones, with 81% observed a single time. This sample is part of a study of cytomegalovirus exposure and HLA in healthy donors. As for the study in general: Genotyping of more than 300 donors showed that around 81% belonged to the Caucasian-associated ancestry cluster. Study-level points and caveats: Productive status was seen about 90% or about 30% of the time for most TCR beta V segments in an earlier analysis. Available immune exposure information covered CMV serostatus only.

The origin of this receptor is a human donor in good health. Specimen: PBMCs.

The CDR3 DNA reads TGTGCCAGCAGTTTATTGGGTTCCACAGGGACAAACTATGGCTACACCTTC. This sequence encodes CASSLLGSTGTNYGYTF. The chain links TRBV28 to TRBJ1-2; maybe TRBD1 (6 bases). V was pared by 1 base and J by 2 bases, with 17 bases between. Germline values: CDR1 MDHEN, CDR2 SYDVKM. This CDR3 spans 17 amino acids.